The rows below give T cell receptor beta chains drawn from one sample of a study of monozygotic twins with cystic fibrosis. The protocol was immunoSEQ multiplex PCR, while the TCRdb copy is restricted to in-frame clones and leaves out a portion. The sample has approximately 24,000 clones, about 96% seen once. Material for sequencing was blood. The receptors were gathered from a girl aged 2-15 years with cystic fibrosis. The CDR3 runs from the conserved cysteine through the conserved F or W. The D gene is left open where the match is weak. Rows give clone size only sometimes, using once, few, many, or a class for an expanded clone.

size: once; length: 15; D: TRBD2; V: TRBV11-1; J: TRBJ2-7; CDR3: CASSWGAGLAYEQYF; DNA: TGTGCCAGCAGCTGGGGAGCGGGGCTAGCCTACGAGCAGTACTTC
size: NA; length: 14; D: NA; V: TRBV5-1; J: TRBJ2-5; CDR3: CASAGRDTAGDQYF; DNA: TGCGCCAGCGCAGGGCGGGACACCGCTGGGGACCAGTACTTC
size: NA; length: 17; D: TRBD1; V: TRBV5-1; J: TRBJ2-7; CDR3: CASSHKSLQGPHYEQYF; DNA: TGCGCCAGCAGCCACAAAAGCCTACAGGGGCCCCACTACGAGCAGTACTTC
size: NA; length: 15; D: NA; V: TRBV5-1; J: TRBJ2-3; CDR3: CASSLDGKGTDTQYF; DNA: TGCGCCAGCAGCTTGGACGGGAAGGGCACAGATACGCAGTATTTT
size: NA; length: 13; D: TRBD1; V: TRBV6-1; J: TRBJ1-2; CDR3: CASILGQGYGYTF; DNA: TGTGCCAGCATCCTGGGACAGGGGTATGGCTACACCTTC
size: NA; length: 15; D: NA; V: TRBV7-9; J: TRBJ2-2; CDR3: CASSLGTSDTGELFF; DNA: TGTGCCAGCAGCTTGGGGACCAGTGACACCGGGGAGCTGTTTTTT
size: NA; length: 14; D: NA; V: TRBV30; J: TRBJ2-7; CDR3: CACLTRRLAGEQYF; DNA: TGTGCCTGTCTAACGCGGCGATTGGCGGGCGAGCAGTACTTC
size: NA; length: 14; D: TRBD1; V: TRBV5-1; J: TRBJ1-1; CDR3: CASSDTGATTEAFF; DNA: TGCGCCAGCAGCGATACAGGGGCGACCACTGAAGCTTTCTTT
size: NA; length: 18; D: NA; V: TRBV7-9; J: TRBJ2-6; CDR3: CASSLSIMRESGANVLTF; DNA: TGTGCCAGCAGCTTAAGTATAATGAGGGAATCTGGGGCCAACGTCCTGACTTTC
size: NA; length: 15; D: NA; V: TRBV29-1; J: TRBJ2-2; CDR3: CSVEVRGMNTGELFF; DNA: TGCAGCGTTGAAGTCAGAGGGATGAACACCGGGGAGCTGTTTTTT
size: NA; length: 15; D: NA; V: TRBV4-1; J: TRBJ1-2; CDR3: CASSQDRSANYGYTF; DNA: TGCGCCAGCAGCCAAGATAGGTCTGCTAACTATGGCTACACCTTC
size: NA; length: 15; D: NA; V: TRBV28; J: TRBJ2-7; CDR3: CASRGAGQLTYEQYF; DNA: TGTGCCAGCAGGGGAGCGGGACAGTTAACGTACGAGCAGTACTTC
size: few; length: 14; D: TRBD1; V: TRBV9; J: TRBJ2-1; CDR3: CASSPWTGGNEQFF; DNA: TGTGCCAGCAGTCCTTGGACAGGGGGCAATGAGCAGTTCTTC
size: NA; length: 14; D: TRBD1; V: TRBV7-9; J: TRBJ1-2; CDR3: CASSVADRAYGYTF; DNA: TGTGCCAGCAGCGTAGCAGACAGGGCCTATGGCTACACCTTC
size: NA; length: 13; D: NA; V: TRBV11-3; J: TRBJ2-7; CDR3: CASSPGTPHEQYF; DNA: TGTGCCAGCAGCCCAGGGACCCCCCACGAGCAGTACTTC
size: NA; length: 15; D: TRBD2; V: TRBV5-1; J: TRBJ2-7; CDR3: CASSLGLAGGHEQYF; DNA: TGCGCCAGCAGCCTTGGCCTAGCGGGAGGCCACGAGCAGTACTTC
size: NA; length: 13; D: NA; V: TRBV2; J: TRBJ2-1; CDR3: CASSYTNVNEQFF; DNA: TGTGCCAGCAGTTATACGAACGTCAATGAGCAGTTCTTC
size: NA; length: 17; D: TRBD1; V: TRBV30; J: TRBJ1-5; CDR3: CAWSAGTGGTGNQPQHF; DNA: TGTGCCTGGAGTGCCGGGACAGGGGGCACGGGCAATCAGCCCCAGCATTTT
size: NA; length: 15; D: TRBD2; V: TRBV5-3; J: TRBJ2-1; CDR3: CARSLLAASYNEQFF; DNA: TGTGCCAGAAGCTTGCTAGCGGCCTCCTACAATGAGCAGTTCTTC
size: NA; length: 14; D: TRBD2; V: TRBV5-1; J: TRBJ2-7; CDR3: CASSLVASGYEQYF; DNA: TGCGCCAGCAGCTTGGTGGCTAGCGGCTACGAGCAGTACTTC
size: NA; length: 15; D: NA; V: TRBV6-1; J: TRBJ1-5; CDR3: CASSEAAGYNQPQHF; DNA: TGTGCCAGCAGTGAAGCCGCGGGTTACAATCAGCCCCAGCATTTT
size: NA; length: 15; D: NA; V: TRBV15; J: TRBJ2-2; CDR3: CATSRDMVVAGELFF; DNA: TGTGCCACCAGCAGAGATATGGTAGTAGCCGGGGAGCTGTTTTTT
size: NA; length: 16; D: TRBD2; V: TRBV5-4; J: TRBJ2-3; CDR3: CASRTSGMTQPDTQYF; DNA: TGTGCCAGCAGAACTAGCGGGATGACTCAGCCAGATACGCAGTATTTT
size: NA; length: 15; D: NA; V: TRBV7-9; J: TRBJ2-1; CDR3: CASSLEGGPSGEQFF; DNA: TGTGCCAGCAGCTTAGAGGGGGGACCAAGTGGTGAGCAGTTCTTC
size: NA; length: 12; D: NA; V: TRBV2; J: TRBJ2-1; CDR3: CASRTDEDEQFF; DNA: TGTGCCAGCAGGACGGACGAAGATGAGCAGTTCTTC
size: NA; length: 13; D: NA; V: TRBV30; J: TRBJ1-2; CDR3: CAWRQGAGYGYTF; DNA: TGTGCCTGGAGACAGGGAGCTGGCTATGGCTACACCTTC
size: NA; length: 15; D: TRBD1; V: TRBV5-1; J: TRBJ2-2; CDR3: CASSWRTGDTGELFF; DNA: TGCGCCAGCAGCTGGAGGACAGGGGACACCGGGGAGCTGTTTTTT
size: NA; length: 15; D: TRBD2; V: TRBV27; J: TRBJ2-1; CDR3: CATANSAGANNEQFF; DNA: TGTGCCACCGCCAACTCAGCGGGAGCTAACAATGAGCAGTTCTTC
size: NA; length: 14; D: NA; V: TRBV6-5; J: TRBJ2-7; CDR3: CASSPGHHSYEQYF; DNA: TGTGCCAGCAGTCCGGGACACCATTCCTACGAGCAGTACTTC
size: NA; length: 14; D: NA; V: TRBV5-4; J: TRBJ1-6; CDR3: CASSSTGNNSPLHF; DNA: TGTGCCAGCAGCTCTACAGGGAATAATTCACCCCTCCACTTT
size: NA; length: 17; D: TRBD2; V: TRBV2; J: TRBJ2-5; CDR3: CASSEVYGLAGGETQYF; DNA: TGTGCCAGCAGTGAAGTTTACGGACTAGCGGGAGGAGAGACCCAGTACTTC
size: NA; length: 15; D: TRBD1; V: TRBV6-1; J: TRBJ2-2; CDR3: CASSEGTGVTGELFF; DNA: TGTGCCAGCAGTGAAGGGACAGGGGTCACCGGGGAGCTGTTTTTT
size: few; length: 12; D: NA; V: TRBV12-5; J: TRBJ2-1; CDR3: CASGLGSNEQFF; DNA: TGTGCTAGTGGTTTGGGTTCCAATGAGCAGTTCTTC
size: NA; length: 16; D: NA; V: TRBV27; J: TRBJ2-3; CDR3: CASSLVGTHSTDTQYF; DNA: TGTGCCAGCAGTTTAGTAGGCACACATAGCACAGATACGCAGTATTTT
size: NA; length: 13; D: NA; V: TRBV28; J: TRBJ2-7; CDR3: CASSVINSYEQYF; DNA: TGTGCCAGCAGTGTCATTAACTCCTACGAGCAGTACTTC
size: NA; length: 16; D: NA; V: TRBV4-1; J: TRBJ2-6; CDR3: CASSQWGPSGANVLTF; DNA: TGCGCCAGCAGCCAGTGGGGGCCCTCTGGGGCCAACGTCCTGACTTTC
size: NA; length: 13; D: TRBD1; V: TRBV27; J: TRBJ2-1; CDR3: CASSRNRGGEQFF; DNA: TGTGCCAGCAGTCGTAACAGGGGCGGTGAGCAGTTCTTC
size: NA; length: 20; D: TRBD2; V: TRBV28; J: TRBJ2-7; CDR3: CASRPNGRWGGRSRNYEQYF; DNA: TGTGCCAGCAGGCCAAACGGTCGCTGGGGCGGGAGAAGTCGCAACTACGAGCAGTACTTC
size: NA; length: 13; D: NA; V: TRBV19; J: TRBJ2-3; CDR3: CASRMEGTNTQYF; DNA: TGTGCCAGTAGGATGGAGGGTACAAATACGCAGTATTTT